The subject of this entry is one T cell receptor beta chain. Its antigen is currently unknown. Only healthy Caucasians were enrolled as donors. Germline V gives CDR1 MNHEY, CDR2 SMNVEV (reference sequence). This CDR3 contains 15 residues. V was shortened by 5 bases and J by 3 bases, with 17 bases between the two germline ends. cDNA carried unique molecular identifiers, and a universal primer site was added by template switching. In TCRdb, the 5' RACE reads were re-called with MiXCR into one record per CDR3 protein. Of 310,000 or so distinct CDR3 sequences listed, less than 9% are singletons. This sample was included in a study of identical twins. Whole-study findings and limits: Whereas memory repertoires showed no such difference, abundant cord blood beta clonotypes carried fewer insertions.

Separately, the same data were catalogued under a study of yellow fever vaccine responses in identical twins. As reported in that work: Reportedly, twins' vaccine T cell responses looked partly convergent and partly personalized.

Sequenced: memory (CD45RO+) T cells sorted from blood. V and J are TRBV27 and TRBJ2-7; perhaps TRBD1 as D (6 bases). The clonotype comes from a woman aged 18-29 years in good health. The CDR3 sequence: CASSLGGLGGYEQYF. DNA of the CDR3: TGTGCCAGCAGTCTTGGGGGCCTAGGGGGCTACGAGCAGTACTTC.